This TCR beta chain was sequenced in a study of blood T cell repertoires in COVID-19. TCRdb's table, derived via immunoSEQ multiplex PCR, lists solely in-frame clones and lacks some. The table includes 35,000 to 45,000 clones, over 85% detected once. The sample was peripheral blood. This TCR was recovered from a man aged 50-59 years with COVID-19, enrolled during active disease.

CDR3 nucleotide sequence: TGTGCCAGCAGTTTGAGCGGTAGCTCCTACGAGCAGTACTTC. Its translation: CASSLSGSSYEQYF. The chain couples TRBV28 to TRBJ2-7; the D gene is possibly TRBD2 (5 bases). This CDR3 is built from 14 residues. Germline CDR1 is MDHEN and CDR2 is SYDVKM. The V end was cut by 3 bases, the J end by 0 bases, with 9 bases between.